This TCR beta chain was recorded in a study of Ad26.COV2.S vaccination and SARS-CoV-2 variants (dated by TCRdb to the early 2020s). The study in broad terms: Donors in the vaccine arm were drawn from COV1001, a phase I-IIa trial of Ad26.COV2.S in healthy adults that was multicentre, randomized, double-blind and placebo-controlled. Dosing of Ad26.COV2.S was intramuscular, at either 5x10^10 or 1x10^11 viral particles, delivered as one shot or as two shots spaced 56 days apart. TCRbeta repertoire sequencing was used to assess the specificity and breadth of SARS-CoV-2-reactive T cell receptors after Ad26.COV2.S vaccination. The TCR-sequenced set comprised approximately 32 samples: some 19 Ad26.COV2.S vaccine recipients, 5 placebo recipients and 8 SARS-CoV-2 convalescent individuals. Trial participants were randomized into five groups of five: low-dose or high-dose Ad26.COV2.S given once or twice, or placebo on both occasions. Investigators remained blinded to trial group allocation during experiments and outcome assessment.

The sample's treatment or condition, from its label and the paper: roughly 19 received Ad26.COV2.S at low or high dose, single or two shots; about 5 received placebo; per-sample allocation not given. Repertoires of vaccine and placebo recipients were sequenced from samples taken on day 63 after the first injection. Cohort 1b enrolled about two dozen adults aged 18-55 years at a single site in Boston, USA, between 29 July and 7 August 2020. Ad26.COV2.S consisted of a replication-incompetent adenovirus type 26 vector by which a prefusion-stabilized SARS-CoV-2 spike protein from the original Wuhan strain was expressed. Beyond this particular receptor, the publication reports: The authors noted that total T cell responses may have been underestimated by the TCR breadth and depth analyses. After vaccination, substantial breadth of spike-specific CD8+ and CD4+ T cell responses was reported. Vaccine and placebo recipients had comparable non-spike TCR breadth, which fits with the vaccine containing only spike. The study was not powered for comparison of responses between vaccine doses or regimens. Compared with placebo recipients, Ad26.COV2.S recipients showed higher spike-specific TCR breadth (P = 0.0014).

The immunoSEQ Assay was the method used to sequence TCRbeta CDR3 regions. After extraction, genomic DNA underwent amplification by bias-controlled multiplex PCR, followed by high-throughput sequencing. In the paper's pipeline: To quantify the absolute abundance of every unique TCRbeta CDR3 region, sequences were collapsed and filtered. T cell fraction was estimated by normalizing TCRbeta template counts to usable DNA, with usable DNA measured through amplification of reference genes found in all nucleated cells. Repertoire TCRs were annotated as SARS-CoV-2-specific by exact matching of V gene, CDR3 amino acid sequence and J gene to a known reactive TCR set. MIRA supplied the reference SARS-CoV-2 TCR set, which was filtered for enrichment in COVID-19-positive ImmuneCODE repertoires so that public or cross-reactive TCRs were removed. Using the MIRA antigens, annotated TCRs were further analysed by specific ORF or by position within an ORF. Breadth was defined as annotated unique rearrangements over total unique productive rearrangements; depth was the summed frequency of those rearrangements. Two-sided Wilcoxon rank-sum tests were used to compare TCR breadth between groups. TCRdb holds this immuneACCESS table with in-frame rearrangements only. Some clones are missing; in checked studies, unresolved V genes explain under half, and the rest has no known cause. That table is the source of V, J and clone size, and D and trimming were worked out from the DNA. Recorded for this sample are some 480,000 clones; approximately 90% of them occurred a single time. The leading ten clones occupy 9.5% to 15% of the sample.

The trim is 2 bases for V and 5 bases for J, with a gap of 15 bases between the germline ends. The CDR3 spans 15 residues, from the cysteine through the phenylalanine. The read is trimmed to its CDR3 DNA, 45 bases read in frame from base 1. Reading the germline V gene (reference sequence) gives CDR1 MNHEY and CDR2 SMNVEV. Concerning this clone itself: Its antigen has not been determined. Qualities for individual bases were not recorded, and no much larger clone is one base off.

The chain is assembled from TRBV27 and TRBJ1-2; 6 matching bases give a weak D call of TRBD1. The sequence was collected from a person between 18 and 60 years old who received the Ad26.COV2.S COVID-19 vaccine or a placebo. The sequenced sample was peripheral blood, obtained in a trial of Ad26.COV2.S vaccine versus placebo. Here the CDR3 is given as CASSLNGGQGYGYTF. Here is the DNA: TGTGCCAGCAGTTTAAACGGGGGGCAAGGGTATGGCTACACCTTC.